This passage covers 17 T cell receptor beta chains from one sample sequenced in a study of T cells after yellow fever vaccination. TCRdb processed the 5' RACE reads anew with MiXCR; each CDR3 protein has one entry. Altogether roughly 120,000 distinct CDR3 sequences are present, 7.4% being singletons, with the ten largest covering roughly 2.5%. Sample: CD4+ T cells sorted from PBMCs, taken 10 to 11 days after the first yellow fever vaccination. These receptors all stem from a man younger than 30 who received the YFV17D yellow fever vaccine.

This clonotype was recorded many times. The chain's CDR3 is CASSTYGTGTTEAFF. The CDR3 DNA is TGTGCCAGCAGCACATACGGGACAGGGACCACTGAAGCTTTCTTT. The rearrangement uses TRBV7-9 and TRBJ1-1; 9 bases align to TRBD1. Germline CDR1 and CDR2: SEHNR and FQNEAQ (reference sequence). The trim removed 5 bases at V and 4 bases at J, leaving 8 bases unmatched. The CDR3 is 15 amino acids.

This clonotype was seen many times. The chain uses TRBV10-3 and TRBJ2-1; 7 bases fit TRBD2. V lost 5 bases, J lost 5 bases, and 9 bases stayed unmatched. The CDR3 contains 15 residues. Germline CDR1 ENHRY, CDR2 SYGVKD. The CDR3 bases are TGTGCCATCAGTTTGACTAGTCGGGGGGACAATGAGCAGTTCTTC. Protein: CAISLTSRGDNEQFF.

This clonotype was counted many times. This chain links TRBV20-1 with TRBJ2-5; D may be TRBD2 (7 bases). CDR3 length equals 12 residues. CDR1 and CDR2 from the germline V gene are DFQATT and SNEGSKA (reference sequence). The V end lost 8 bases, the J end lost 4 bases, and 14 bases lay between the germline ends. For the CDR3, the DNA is TGCAGTCCCAAAGGGGGGGGAGAGACCCAGTACTTC. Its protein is CSPKGGGETQYF.

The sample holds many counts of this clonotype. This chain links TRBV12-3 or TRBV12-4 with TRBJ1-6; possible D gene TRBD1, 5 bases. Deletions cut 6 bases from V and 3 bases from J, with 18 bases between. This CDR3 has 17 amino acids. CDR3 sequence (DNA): TGTGCCAGCAGCCATTTGGGGGTCTCCCGCTATAATTCACCCCTCCACTTT. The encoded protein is CASSHLGVSRYNSPLHF.

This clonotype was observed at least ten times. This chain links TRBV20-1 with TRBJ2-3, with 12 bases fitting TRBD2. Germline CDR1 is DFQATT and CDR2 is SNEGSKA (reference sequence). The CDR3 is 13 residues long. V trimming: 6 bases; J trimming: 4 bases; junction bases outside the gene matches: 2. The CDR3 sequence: CSAPSGGADTQYF. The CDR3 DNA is TGCAGTGCCCCTAGCGGGGGGGCAGATACGCAGTATTTT.

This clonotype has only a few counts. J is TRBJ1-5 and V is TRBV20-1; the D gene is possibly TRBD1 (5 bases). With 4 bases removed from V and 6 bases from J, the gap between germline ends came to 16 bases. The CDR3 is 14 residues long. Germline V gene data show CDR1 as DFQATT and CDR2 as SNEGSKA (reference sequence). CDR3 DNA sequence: TGCAGTGCTACCCCTGACAGCCCGGGTCAGCCCCAGCATTTT. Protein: CSATPDSPGQPQHF.

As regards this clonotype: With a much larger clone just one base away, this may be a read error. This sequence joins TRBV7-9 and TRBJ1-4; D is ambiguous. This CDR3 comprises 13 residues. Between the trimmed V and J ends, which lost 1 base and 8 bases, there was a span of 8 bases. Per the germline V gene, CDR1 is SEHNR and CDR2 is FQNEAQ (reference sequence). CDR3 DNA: TGTGCCAGCAGCTTAGTGGAACAGGAAAAACTGTTTTTT. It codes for CASSLVEQEKLFF.

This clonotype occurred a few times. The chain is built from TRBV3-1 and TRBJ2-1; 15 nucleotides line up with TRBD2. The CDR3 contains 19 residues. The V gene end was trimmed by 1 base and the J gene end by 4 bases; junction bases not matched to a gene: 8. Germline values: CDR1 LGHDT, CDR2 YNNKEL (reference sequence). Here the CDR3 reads CASSQGTGTSGGRYNEQFF. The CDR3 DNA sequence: TGTGCCAGCAGCCAAGGCACCGGGACTAGCGGGGGGAGATACAATGAGCAGTTCTTC.

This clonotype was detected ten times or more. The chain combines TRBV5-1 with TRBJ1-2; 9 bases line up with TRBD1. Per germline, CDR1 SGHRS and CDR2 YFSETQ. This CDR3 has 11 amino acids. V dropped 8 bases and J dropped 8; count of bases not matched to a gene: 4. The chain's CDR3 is CASGQGNGYTF. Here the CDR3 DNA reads TGCGCCAGTGGACAGGGGAACGGCTACACCTTC.

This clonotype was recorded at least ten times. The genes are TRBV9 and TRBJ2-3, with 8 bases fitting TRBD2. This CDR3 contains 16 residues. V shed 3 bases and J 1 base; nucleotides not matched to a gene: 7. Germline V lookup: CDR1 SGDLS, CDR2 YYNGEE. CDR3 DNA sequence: TGTGCCAGCAGCGCCGGTGGGGGACTAGGCACAGATACGCAGTATTTT. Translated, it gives CASSAGGGLGTDTQYF.

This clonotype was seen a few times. The CDR3 reads CSASTGLLMTGYEQYF. CDR3 DNA: TGCAGTGCAAGCACGGGACTCCTAATGACGGGGTACGAGCAGTACTTC. This rearrangement joins TRBV20-1 to TRBJ2-7; tentative D call: TRBD2 (6 bases). Trimming shortened V by 6 bases and J by 4 bases, and 25 bases separated the two germline ends. Germline lookup yields CDR1 DFQATT and CDR2 SNEGSKA (reference sequence). The CDR3 has 16 amino acids.

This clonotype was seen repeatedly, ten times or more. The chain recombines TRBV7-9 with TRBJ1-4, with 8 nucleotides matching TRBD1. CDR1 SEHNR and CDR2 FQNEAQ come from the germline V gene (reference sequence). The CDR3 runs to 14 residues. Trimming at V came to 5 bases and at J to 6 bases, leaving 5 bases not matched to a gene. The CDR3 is CASSPGQGDEKLFF. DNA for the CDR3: TGTGCCAGCAGCCCCGGACAGGGTGATGAAAAACTGTTTTTT.

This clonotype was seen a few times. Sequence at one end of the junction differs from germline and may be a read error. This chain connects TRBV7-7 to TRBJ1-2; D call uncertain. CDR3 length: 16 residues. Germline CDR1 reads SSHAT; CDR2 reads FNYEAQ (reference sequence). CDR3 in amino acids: CASSLQFTALTSGYTF. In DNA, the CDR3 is TGTGCTAGCAGCTTACAGTTTACAGCTCTTACCTCCGGCTACACCTTC. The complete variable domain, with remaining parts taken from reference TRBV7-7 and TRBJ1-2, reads GAGVSQSPRYKVTKRGQDVTLRCDPISSHATLYWYQQALGQGPEFLTYFNYEAQPDKSGLPSDRFSAERPEGSISTLTIQRTEQRDSAMYRCASSLQFTALTSGYTFGSGTRLTVV.

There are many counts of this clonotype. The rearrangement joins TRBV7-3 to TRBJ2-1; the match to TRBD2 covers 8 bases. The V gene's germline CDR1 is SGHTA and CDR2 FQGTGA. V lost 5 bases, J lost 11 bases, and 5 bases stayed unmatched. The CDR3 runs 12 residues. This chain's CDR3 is CASSMQRGQQFF. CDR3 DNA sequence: TGTGCCAGCAGCATGCAGCGGGGGCAGCAGTTCTTC. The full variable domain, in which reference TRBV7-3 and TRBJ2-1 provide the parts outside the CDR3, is GAGVSQTPSNKVTEKGKYVELRCDPISGHTALYWYRQSLGQGPEFLIYFQGTGAADDSGLPNDRFFAVRPEGSVSTLKIQRTERGDSAVYLCASSMQRGQQFFGPGTRLTVL.

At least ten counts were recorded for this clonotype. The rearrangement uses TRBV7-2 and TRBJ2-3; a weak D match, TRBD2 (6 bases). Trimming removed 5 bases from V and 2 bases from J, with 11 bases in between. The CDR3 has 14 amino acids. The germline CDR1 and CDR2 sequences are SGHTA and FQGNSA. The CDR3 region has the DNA TGTGCCAGCAGCCGGGACTGGGCCACAGATACGCAGTATTTT. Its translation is CASSRDWATDTQYF.

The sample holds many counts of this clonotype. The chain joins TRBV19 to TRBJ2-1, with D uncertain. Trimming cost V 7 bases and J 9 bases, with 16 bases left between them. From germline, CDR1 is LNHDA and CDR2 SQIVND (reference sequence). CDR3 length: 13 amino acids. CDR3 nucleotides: TGTGCCAGTACCCCCCGTCTCTACGGTGAGCAGTTCTTC. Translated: CASTPRLYGEQFF.

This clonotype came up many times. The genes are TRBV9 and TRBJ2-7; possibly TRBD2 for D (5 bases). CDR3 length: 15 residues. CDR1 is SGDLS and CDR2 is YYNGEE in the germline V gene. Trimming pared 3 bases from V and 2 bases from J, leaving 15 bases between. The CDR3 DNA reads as TGTGCCAGCAGCGCTAGTTTGAGGGAACCCTACGAGCAGTACTTC. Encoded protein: CASSASLREPYEQYF. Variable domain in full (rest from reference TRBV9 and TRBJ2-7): DSGVTQTPKHLITATGQRVTLRCSPRSGDLSVYWYQQSLDQGLQFLIQYYNGEERAKGNILERFSAQQFPDLHSELNLSSLELGDSALYFCASSASLREPYEQYFGPGTRLTVT.